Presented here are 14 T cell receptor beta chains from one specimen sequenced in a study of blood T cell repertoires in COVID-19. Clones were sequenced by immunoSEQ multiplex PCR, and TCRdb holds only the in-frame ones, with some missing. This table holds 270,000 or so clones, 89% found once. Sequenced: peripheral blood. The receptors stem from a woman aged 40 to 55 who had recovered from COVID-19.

The CDR3: CASSLAASGTGAGYTF. The DNA of the CDR3 is TGTGCCAGCAGCTTAGCCGCCTCCGGGACAGGGGCTGGCTACACCTTC. The V and J genes are TRBV7-3 and TRBJ1-2, with 10 nucleotides matching TRBD1. The germline CDR1 and CDR2 sequences are SGHTA and FQGTGA. Trimming cost V 2 bases and J 7 bases; bases outside gene matches: 10. The CDR3 length is 16 residues.

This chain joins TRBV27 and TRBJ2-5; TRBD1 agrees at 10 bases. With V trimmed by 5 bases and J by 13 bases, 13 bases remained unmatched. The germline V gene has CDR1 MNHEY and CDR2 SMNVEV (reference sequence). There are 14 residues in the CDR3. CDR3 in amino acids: CASSLGQGRTRVYF. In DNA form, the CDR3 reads TGTGCCAGCAGTCTGGGACAGGGGCGAACCAGGGTGTACTTC.

The CDR3 DNA is TGCAGTGCTAGTCTGCGGGGACTAGCGGGGGGTTCCTCCTACGAGCAGTACTTC. This sequence encodes CSASLRGLAGGSSYEQYF. The chain is built from TRBV20-1 and TRBJ2-7; 15 nucleotides agree with TRBD2. Germline values: CDR1 DFQATT, CDR2 SNEGSKA (reference sequence). This CDR3 comprises 18 residues. J lost 0 bases, V lost 3 bases, and 9 bases had no gene match.

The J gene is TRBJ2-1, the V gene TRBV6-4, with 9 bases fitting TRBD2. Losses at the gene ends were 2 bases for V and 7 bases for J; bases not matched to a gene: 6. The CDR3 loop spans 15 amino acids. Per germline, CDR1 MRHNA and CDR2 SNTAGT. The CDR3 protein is CASSDGREGLNEQFF. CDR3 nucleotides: TGTGCCAGCAGTGACGGGCGGGAGGGCCTAAATGAGCAGTTCTTC.

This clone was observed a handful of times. CDR3 residues: CASSYEGSGNTIYF. The DNA for the CDR3 is TGTGCCAGCAGTTACGAGGGTTCTGGAAACACCATATATTTT. The chain couples TRBV6-5 to TRBJ1-3; D not certain. Trimming pared 2 bases from V and 1 base from J, leaving 6 bases between. Germline-derived CDR1 and CDR2 are MNHEY and SVGAGI. The CDR3 has 14 amino acids.

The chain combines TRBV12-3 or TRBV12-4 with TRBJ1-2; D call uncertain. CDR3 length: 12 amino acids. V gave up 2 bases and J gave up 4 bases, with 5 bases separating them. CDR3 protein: CASSLFSYGYTF. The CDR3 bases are TGTGCCAGCAGTTTATTCTCCTATGGCTACACCTTC.

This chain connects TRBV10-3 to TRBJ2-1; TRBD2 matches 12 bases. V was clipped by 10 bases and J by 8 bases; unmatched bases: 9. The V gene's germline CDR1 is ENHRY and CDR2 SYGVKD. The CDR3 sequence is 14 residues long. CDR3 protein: CATLQTSGSYEQFF. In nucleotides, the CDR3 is TGTGCCACCCTCCAGACTAGCGGGAGCTATGAGCAGTTCTTC.

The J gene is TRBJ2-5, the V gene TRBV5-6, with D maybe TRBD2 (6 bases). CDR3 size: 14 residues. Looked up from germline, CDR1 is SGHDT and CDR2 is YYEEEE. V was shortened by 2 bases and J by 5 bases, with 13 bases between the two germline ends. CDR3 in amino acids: CASSLYKGGETQYF. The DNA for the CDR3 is TGTGCCAGCAGCTTATATAAGGGAGGCGAGACCCAGTACTTC.

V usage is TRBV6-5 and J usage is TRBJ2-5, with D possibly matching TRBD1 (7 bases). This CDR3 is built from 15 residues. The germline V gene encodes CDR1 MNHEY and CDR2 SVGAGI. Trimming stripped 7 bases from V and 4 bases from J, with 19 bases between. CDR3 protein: CASIPQPGGGETQYF. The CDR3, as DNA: TGTGCCAGCATCCCTCAGCCAGGGGGAGGAGAGACCCAGTACTTC.

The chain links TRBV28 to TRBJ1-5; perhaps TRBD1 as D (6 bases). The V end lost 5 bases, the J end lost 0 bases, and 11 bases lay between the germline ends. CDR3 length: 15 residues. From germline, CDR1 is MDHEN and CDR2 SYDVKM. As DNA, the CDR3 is TGTGCCAGCAGTACACAGGGTTTTAGCAATCAGCCCCAGCATTTT. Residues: CASSTQGFSNQPQHF.

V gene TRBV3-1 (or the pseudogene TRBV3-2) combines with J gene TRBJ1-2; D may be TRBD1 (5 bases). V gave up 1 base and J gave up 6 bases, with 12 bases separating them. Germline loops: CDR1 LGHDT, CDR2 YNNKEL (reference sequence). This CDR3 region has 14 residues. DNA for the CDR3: TGTGCCAGCAGCCAAGTCATAGGGGCTAATGGCTACACCTTC. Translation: CASSQVIGANGYTF.

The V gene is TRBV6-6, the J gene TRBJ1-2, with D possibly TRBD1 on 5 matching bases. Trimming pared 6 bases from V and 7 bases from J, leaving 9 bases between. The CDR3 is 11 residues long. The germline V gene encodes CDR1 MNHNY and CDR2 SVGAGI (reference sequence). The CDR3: CASRDGGGYTF. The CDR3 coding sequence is TGTGCCAGCAGGGACGGGGGTGGCTACACCTTC.

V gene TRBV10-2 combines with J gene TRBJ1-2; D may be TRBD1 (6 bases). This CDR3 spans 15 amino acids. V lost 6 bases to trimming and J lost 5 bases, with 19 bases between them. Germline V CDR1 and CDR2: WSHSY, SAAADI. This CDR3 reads CASRSPGTTNYGYTF. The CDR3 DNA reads TGCGCCAGCAGATCGCCCGGGACAACGAATTATGGCTACACCTTC.

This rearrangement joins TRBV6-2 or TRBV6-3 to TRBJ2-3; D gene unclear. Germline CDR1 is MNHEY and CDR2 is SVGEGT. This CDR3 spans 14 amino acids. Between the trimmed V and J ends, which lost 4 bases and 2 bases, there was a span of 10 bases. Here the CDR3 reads CASSLVGPTDTQYF. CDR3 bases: TGTGCCAGCAGTTTGGTTGGGCCCACAGATACGCAGTATTTT.